What follows describes a single T cell receptor beta chain. This sample is drawn from a study of CD8 T cells in ankylosing spondylitis. TCRdb passed the 5' RACE reads through MiXCR, listing each CDR3 protein once. This sample has 150,000 or so distinct CDR3 sequences, with under 35% found just once. The V and J ends lost 0 bases and 7 bases respectively, with 7 bases between them. The CDR3 length is 13 residues. In germline, CDR1 is LNHDA, CDR2 SQIVND (reference sequence). V is TRBV19 and J is TRBJ1-5; D is unclear. This TCR was recovered from a male donor with ankylosing spondylitis. The specimen was synovial fluid, either unsorted or a sorted T cell fraction (not recorded which). DNA of the CDR3: TGTGCCAGTAGTATAGATCCACGGCAGCCCCAGCATTTT. Encoded protein: CASSIDPRQPQHF.